The rows below give T cell receptor beta chains drawn from one sample of a study of beta chain features in type 1 diabetes. Some clones are missing from TCRdb's copy, which holds only in-frame ones; the method was immunoSEQ multiplex PCR. The sample carries 640,000 or so clones, 11% to 15% recorded once. Source material: naive CD4+ T cells from blood. The receptors were gathered from a young man with type 1 diabetes. CDR3s leave out the opening cysteine and the closing phenylalanine or tryptophan. The order of the fields is V gene, CDR3 protein.

>TRBV5-1
ASSLGQTTNEAF
>TRBV4-1
ASSQEPTGGTEAF
>TRBV19
ATRKRETGNEQF
>TRBV30
ACISRPFDEQF
>TRBV6-5
ASSYSSGTREGYT
>TRBV4-2
ASSQGTSGAEQF
>TRBV13
ASSLAREGETQY
>TRBV30
AWSARGNQPQH
>TRBV18
ASSPSRVQETQY
>TRBV30
AWSVQGRIEAF
>TRBV18
ASSPGVMDEQY
>TRBV9
ASSVELAGDIDNEQF
>TRBV14
ASSQGTAEAKNIQY
>TRBV30
AWSVGADSSGANVLT
>TRBV28
ASAGRIFEKLF
>TRBV27
ASNSLTGWGTDTQY
>TRBV2
ASSERGYSYNEQF
>TRBV28
ASSQRGTRNTIY
>TRBV11-2
ASSLVRGLAQY
>TRBV2
ASSEGTGGYNEQF
>TRBV19
ASSIESEQF
>TRBV6-5
ASSRDTEAF
>TRBV5-1
ASSQSAGETQY
>TRBV7-9
ASSLAPGGTSPDTQY
>TRBV28
ASSKGAHGANVLT
>TRBV6-6
ASIVEPLAGGGEQY
>TRBV29-1
SVRITTQETQY
>TRBV14
ASSQAWGSYNEQF
>TRBV18
ASSKWNPGLGGEETQY
>TRBV5-1
ASSFGRGAFEQY
>TRBV7-3
ASSRGGASGTDTQY
>TRBV28
ASSLSDGYGYT
>TRBV5-4
ASSLESYGYT
>TRBV9
ASSVVNRRNEQF
>TRBV7-2
ASSLEMGEQPQH
>TRBV30
AWIVAANTGELF
>TRBV5-1
ASSLSSVITDTQY
>TRBV5-6
ASSFRGGSNEQF
>TRBV4-3
ASSQSGTYEQY
>TRBV30
AWSVGTVETQY
>TRBV5-4
ASSLGWDYGYT
>TRBV5-1
ASSFRTDSGEQF
>TRBV6-6
ASSSLQGETF
>TRBV2
ATQGNTEAF
>TRBV4-1
ASSQVLTRSVEQY
>TRBV30
AWSSGGTEV
>TRBV5-4
ASSLDRVTEAF
>TRBV7-9
ASSLLTTLHEQF
>TRBV29-1
SVRERVMNTEAF
>TRBV7-2
ASRKGHGQY
>TRBV9
ASSGGQPSYT
>TRBV7-3
ASSLSLAGSGELF
>TRBV14
ASSTRQGSVNIQY